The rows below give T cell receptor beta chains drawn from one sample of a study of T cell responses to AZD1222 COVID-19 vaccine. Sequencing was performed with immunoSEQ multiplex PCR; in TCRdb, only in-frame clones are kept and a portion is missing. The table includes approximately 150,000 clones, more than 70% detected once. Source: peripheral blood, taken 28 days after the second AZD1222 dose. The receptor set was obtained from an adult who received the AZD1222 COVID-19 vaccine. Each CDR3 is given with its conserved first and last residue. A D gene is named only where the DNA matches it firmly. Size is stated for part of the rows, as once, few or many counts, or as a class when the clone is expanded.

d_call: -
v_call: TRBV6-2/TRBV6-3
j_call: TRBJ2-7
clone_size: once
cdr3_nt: TGTGCCAGCAGTTACTCGATACCCAGGGCCCACGTATACGAGCAGTACTTC
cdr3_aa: CASSYSIPRAHVYEQYF

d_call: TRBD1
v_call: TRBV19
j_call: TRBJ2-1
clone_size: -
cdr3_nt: TGTGCCAGTAGTATCGCGGGACAGGGGACCGGGCAATTCTTC
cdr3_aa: CASSIAGQGTGQFF

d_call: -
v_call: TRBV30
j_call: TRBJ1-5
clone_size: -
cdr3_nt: TGTGCCTGCACTCAGGGTATGAATCAGCCCCAGCATTTT
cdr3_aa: CACTQGMNQPQHF

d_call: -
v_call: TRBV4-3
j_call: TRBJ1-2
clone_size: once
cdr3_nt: TGCGCCAGCAGCCGCGATACAGGGAGGAGTAACTATGGCTACACCTTC
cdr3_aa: CASSRDTGRSNYGYTF

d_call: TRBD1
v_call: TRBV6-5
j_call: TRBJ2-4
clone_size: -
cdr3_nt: TGTGCCAGCAGTTACCGGCAGGGGGACATTCAGTACTTC
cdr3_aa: CASSYRQGDIQYF

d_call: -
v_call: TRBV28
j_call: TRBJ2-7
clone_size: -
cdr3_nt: TGTGCCAGCAGTAAGTTTAAGGTCGAGCAGTACTTC
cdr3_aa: CASSKFKVEQYF

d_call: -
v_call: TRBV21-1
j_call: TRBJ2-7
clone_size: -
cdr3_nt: TGTGCCAGCATTAAATATCGAGGCGCATACGAGCAGTACTTC
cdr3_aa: CASIKYRGAYEQYF

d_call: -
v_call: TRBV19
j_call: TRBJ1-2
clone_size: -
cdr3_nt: TGTGCCAGTAGCAGCCGGGACACTATCTATGGCTACACCTTC
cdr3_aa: CASSSRDTIYGYTF

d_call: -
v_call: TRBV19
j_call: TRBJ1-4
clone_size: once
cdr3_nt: TGTGCCAGTAGTAACCCGGGACCGAGAAGCCTGGGAACTAATGAAAAACTGTTTTTT
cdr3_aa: CASSNPGPRSLGTNEKLFF

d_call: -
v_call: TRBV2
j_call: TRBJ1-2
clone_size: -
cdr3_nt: TGTGCCAGCACCGAGCATGGCTACACCTTC
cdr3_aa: CASTEHGYTF

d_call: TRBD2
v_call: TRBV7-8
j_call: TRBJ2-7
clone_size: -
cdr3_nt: TGTGCCAGCAGCTTAGCCGGTGGGACTAGCGGGATCCTCGAGCAGTACTTC
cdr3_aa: CASSLAGGTSGILEQYF

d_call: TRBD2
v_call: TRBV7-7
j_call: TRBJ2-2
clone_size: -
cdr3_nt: TGTGCCAGCAGCTCAAGACTAGCGGGGTCCACCGGGGAGCTGTTTTTT
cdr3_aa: CASSSRLAGSTGELFF

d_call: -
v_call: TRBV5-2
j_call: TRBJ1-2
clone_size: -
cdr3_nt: TGTGCCAGCAAAAAACATAGAGAGTACGAGACCTATGGCTACACCTTC
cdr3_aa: CASKKHREYETYGYTF

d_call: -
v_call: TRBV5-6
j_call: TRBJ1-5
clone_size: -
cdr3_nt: TGTGCCAGCAGCTTGGCGGGGGTAGGTCAGCCCCAGCATTTT
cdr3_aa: CASSLAGVGQPQHF

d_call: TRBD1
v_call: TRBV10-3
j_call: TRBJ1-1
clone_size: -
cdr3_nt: TGTGCCATCAGTGAGGGACAGGGGGGCACTGAAGCTTTCTTT
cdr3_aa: CAISEGQGGTEAFF

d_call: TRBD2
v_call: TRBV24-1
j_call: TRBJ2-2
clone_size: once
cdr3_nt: TGTGCCACCAGTGATCCCACTAGCGGGGTGACCGGGGAGCTGTTTTTT
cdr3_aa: CATSDPTSGVTGELFF

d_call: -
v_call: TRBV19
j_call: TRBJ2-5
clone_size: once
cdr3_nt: TGTGCCAGTAGTGATCCCCCCCGGGAGACCCAGTACTTC
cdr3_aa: CASSDPPRETQYF

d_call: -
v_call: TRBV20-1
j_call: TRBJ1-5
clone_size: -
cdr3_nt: TGCAGTGCTAGTTACAGTAAAAATCAGCCCCAGCATTTT
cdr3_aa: CSASYSKNQPQHF

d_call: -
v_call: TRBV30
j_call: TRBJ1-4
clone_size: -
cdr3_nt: TGTGCCTGGGGACAGATTAATGAAAAACTGTTTTTT
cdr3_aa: CAWGQINEKLFF

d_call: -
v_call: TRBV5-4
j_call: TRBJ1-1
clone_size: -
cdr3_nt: TGTGCCAGCAGCTTGGTTCAGGGGAGCACTGAAGCTTTCTTT
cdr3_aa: CASSLVQGSTEAFF

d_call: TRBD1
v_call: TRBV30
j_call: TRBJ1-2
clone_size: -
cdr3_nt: TGTGCCTGGACGACAGGGGGGGATGGCTACACCTTC
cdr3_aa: CAWTTGGDGYTF

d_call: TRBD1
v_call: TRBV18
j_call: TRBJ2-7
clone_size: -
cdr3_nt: TGTGCCAGCTCACGACAAAAGGGACAGTTTCAGGAGTACTTC
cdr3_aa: CASSRQKGQFQEYF